This TCR beta chain originates from a study of identical twins. Study conclusions and caveats: Out-of-frame sharing of TCR alpha in monozygotic twins was underestimated by models. Within twin pairs, the out-of-frame alpha sequences they shared showed excess low generation probability.

This clonotype was observed a few times. Its antigen is not identified. The germline CDR1 and CDR2 sequences are DFQATT and SNEGSKA (reference sequence). The germline V and J ends were trimmed by 3 bases and 4 bases, with 6 bases remaining between them. The CDR3 sequence is 11 residues long. TCRdb recomputed calls from the 5' RACE reads with MiXCR, one row per CDR3 protein. The data contain hundreds of thousands of distinct CDR3 sequences, 21% of them seen just once; the ten biggest clones take up about 4.5%. These data were likewise used in another study, on T cells expressing NK-cell markers. From that second work: In roughly six donors, dominant CD3+CD56+NKG2C+ clonotypes ranked among the top 10 CD8+ clonotypes. Where a few donors were concerned, these clonotypes also led the CD3+CD56-NKG2C+ fraction.

This clonotype was sampled from a woman aged 18-29 years in good health. V is TRBV20-1 and J is TRBJ1-1, with D hard to call. Sequencing was carried out using PBMCs. CDR3 in amino acids: CSARWFTEAFF. CDR3 bases: TGCAGTGCTAGGTGGTTCACTGAAGCTTTCTTT.